This note documents a single T cell receptor (beta chain) sequence. Clones were read by immunoSEQ multiplex PCR, and TCRdb kept only the in-frame ones, dropping some. The data contain approximately 110,000 clones, about 86% of them singletons. Germline V gene sequence: CDR1 MNHEY, CDR2 SMNVEV (reference sequence). The V gene end was trimmed by 8 bases and the J gene end by 2 bases; junction bases not matched to a gene: 5. CDR3 length: 14 amino acids. The data stem from a study of T cell responses to AZD1222 COVID-19 vaccine. The TCR was taken from an adult in good health. The genes are TRBV27 and TRBJ2-2, with TRBD1 matching over 7 bases. Sample: peripheral blood, taken on day 0 of AZD1222 vaccination. The CDR3 DNA sequence: TGTGCCAGCGGCCGGGACAGAAACACCGGGGAGCTGTTTTTT. Amino acids: CASGRDRNTGELFF.